Given below is one TCR beta chain in context. CDR1 and CDR2 from the germline V gene are SGHRS and YFSETQ. CDR3 length: 19 residues. V lost 4 bases and J 2 bases, leaving 25 bases between the germline ends. The data were taken from a study of T cell changes during pregnancy in multiple sclerosis. Data came from immunoSEQ multiplex PCR; TCRdb stores just in-frame clones and leaves some out. The table shows over 90,000 clones, with 90% occurring only once. The input for sequencing was peripheral blood, taken in the second trimester of pregnancy. This sequence joins TRBV5-1 and TRBJ2-1; TRBD1 might be the D (6 bases). The clonotype was recovered from a female donor in good health, enrolled as a control in a pregnancy study. The CDR3 DNA is TGCGCCAGCAGCCCGGAAGGCAGGGGAAGCTTTACGACCTACAATGAGCAGTTCTTC. Translation gives CASSPEGRGSFTTYNEQFF.